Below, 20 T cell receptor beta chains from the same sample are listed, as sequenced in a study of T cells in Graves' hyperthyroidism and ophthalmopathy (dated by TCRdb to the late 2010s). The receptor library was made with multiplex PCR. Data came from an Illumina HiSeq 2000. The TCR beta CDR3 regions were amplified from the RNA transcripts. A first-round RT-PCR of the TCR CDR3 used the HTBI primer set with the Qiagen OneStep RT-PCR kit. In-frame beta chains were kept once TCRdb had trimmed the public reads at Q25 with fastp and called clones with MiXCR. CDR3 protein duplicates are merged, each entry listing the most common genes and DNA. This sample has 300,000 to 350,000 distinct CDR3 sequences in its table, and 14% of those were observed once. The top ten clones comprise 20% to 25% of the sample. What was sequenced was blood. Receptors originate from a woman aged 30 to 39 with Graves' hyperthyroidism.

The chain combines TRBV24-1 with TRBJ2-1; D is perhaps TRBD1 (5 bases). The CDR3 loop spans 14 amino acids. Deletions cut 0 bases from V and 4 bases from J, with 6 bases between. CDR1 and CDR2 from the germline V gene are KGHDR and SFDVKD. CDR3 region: CATSDLQGYNEQFF. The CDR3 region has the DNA TGTGCCACCAGTGATTTGCAGGGTTACAATGAGCAGTTCTTC.

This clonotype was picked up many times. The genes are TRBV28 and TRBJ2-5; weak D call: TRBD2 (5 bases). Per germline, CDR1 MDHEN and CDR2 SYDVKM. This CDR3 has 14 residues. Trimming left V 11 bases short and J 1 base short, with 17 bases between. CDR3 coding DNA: TGTGCCCGCAAACCAGGAGGACCCCAAGAGACCCAGTACTTC. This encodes CARKPGGPQETQYF.

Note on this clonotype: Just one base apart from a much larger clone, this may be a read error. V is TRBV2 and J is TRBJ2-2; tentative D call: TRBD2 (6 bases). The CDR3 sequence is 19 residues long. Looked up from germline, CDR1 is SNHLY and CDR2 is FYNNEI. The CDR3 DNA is TGTGCCAGCAGTGAAGGGGGGGAACCGTTCTACGCGAACACCGGGGAGCTGTGTTTT. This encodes CASSEGGEPFYANTGELCF. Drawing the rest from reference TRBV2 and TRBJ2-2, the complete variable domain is EPEVTQTPSHQVTQMGQEVILRCVPISNHLYFYWYRQILGQKVEFLVSFYNNEISEKSEIFDDQFSVERPDGSNFTLKIRSTKLEDSAMYFCASSEGGEPFYANTGELCFGEGSRLTVL.

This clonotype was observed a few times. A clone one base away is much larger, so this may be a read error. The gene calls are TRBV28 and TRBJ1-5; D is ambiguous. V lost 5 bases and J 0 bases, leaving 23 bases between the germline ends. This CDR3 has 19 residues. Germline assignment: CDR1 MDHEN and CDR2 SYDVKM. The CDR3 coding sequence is TGTGCCAGCAGTCCCGGCCGGATCCTGTCTGACACTAGCAATCAGCCCCAGCATTTT. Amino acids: CASSPGRILSDTSNQPQHF.

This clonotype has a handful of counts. The CDR3 is CASSVEDRNPNTEAFF. The CDR3 DNA reads as TGTGCCAGCAGCGTAGAGGACAGAAACCCGAACACTGAAGCTTTCTTT. J is TRBJ1-1 and V is TRBV9, with D tentatively TRBD1 (6 bases). Trimming cost V 0 bases and J 1 base, with 13 bases left between them. The CDR3 length is 16 residues. CDR1 and CDR2 from the germline V gene are SGDLS and YYNGEE.

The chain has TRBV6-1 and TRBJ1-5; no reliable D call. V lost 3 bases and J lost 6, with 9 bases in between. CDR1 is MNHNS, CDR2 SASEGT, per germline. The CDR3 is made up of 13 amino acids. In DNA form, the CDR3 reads TGTGCCAGCAGTGAGAAGGTTCGTCAGCCCCAGCATTTT. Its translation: CASSEKVRQPQHF.

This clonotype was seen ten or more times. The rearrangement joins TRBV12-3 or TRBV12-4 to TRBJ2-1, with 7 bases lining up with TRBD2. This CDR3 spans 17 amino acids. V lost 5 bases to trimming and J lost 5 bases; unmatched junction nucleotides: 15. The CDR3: CASSDHTKVAGDNEQFF. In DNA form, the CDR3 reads TGTGCCAGCAGTGACCATACCAAAGTAGCGGGCGACAATGAGCAGTTCTTC.

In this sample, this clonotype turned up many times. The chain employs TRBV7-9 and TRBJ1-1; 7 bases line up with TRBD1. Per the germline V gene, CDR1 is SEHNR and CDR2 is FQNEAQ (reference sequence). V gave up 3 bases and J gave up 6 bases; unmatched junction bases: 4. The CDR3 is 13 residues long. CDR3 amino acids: CASSFGRGAEAFF. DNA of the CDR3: TGTGCCAGCAGCTTCGGCAGGGGGGCTGAAGCTTTCTTT.

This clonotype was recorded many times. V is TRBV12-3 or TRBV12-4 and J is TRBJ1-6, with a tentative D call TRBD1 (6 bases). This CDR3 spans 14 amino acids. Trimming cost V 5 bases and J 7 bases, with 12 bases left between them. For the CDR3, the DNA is TGTGCCAGCAGTCGGACAGAAAGAAATTCACCCCTCCACTTT. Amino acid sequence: CASSRTERNSPLHF.

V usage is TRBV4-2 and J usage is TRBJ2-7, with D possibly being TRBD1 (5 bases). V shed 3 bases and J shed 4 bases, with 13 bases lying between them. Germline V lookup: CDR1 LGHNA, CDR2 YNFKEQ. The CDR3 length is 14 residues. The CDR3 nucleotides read TGTGCCAGCAGCCAGTCCCGTGACAGTTACGAGCAGTACTTC. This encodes CASSQSRDSYEQYF.

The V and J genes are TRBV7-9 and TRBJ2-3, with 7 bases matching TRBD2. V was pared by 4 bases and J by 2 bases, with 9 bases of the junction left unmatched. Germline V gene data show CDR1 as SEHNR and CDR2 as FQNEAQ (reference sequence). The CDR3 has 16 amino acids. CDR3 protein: CASSSLAEGSTDTQYF. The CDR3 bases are TGTGCCAGCAGCTCTCTAGCGGAAGGGTCCACAGATACGCAGTATTTT.

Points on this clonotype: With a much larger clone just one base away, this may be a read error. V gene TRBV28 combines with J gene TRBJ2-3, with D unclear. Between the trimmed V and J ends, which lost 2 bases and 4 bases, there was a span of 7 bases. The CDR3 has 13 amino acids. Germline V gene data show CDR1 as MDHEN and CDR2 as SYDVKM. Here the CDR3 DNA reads TGTGCCAGCAGTTTAGTGTTCGCAGATACGCAGTATTTT. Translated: CASSLVFADTQYF.

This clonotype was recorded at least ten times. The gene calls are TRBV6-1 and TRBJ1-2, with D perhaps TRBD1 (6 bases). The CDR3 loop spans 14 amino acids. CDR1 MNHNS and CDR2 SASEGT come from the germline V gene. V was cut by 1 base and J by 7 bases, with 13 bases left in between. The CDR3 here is CASSEGWGLGGYTF. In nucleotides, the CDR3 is TGTGCCAGCAGTGAAGGATGGGGGCTAGGTGGCTACACCTTC.

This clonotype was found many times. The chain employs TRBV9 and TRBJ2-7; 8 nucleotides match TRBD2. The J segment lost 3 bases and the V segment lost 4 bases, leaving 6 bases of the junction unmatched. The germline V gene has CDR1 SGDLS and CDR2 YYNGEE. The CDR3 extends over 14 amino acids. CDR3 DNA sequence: TGTGCCAGCAGCCCAACGGGGGGGGGCTACGAGCAGTACTTC. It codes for CASSPTGGGYEQYF.

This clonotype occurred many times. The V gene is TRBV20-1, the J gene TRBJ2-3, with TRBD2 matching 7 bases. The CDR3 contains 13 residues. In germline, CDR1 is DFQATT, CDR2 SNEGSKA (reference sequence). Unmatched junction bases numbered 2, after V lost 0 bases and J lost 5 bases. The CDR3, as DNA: TGCAGTGCTAGAGAGGGCGGGAGAGATACGCAGTATTTT. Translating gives CSAREGGRDTQYF.

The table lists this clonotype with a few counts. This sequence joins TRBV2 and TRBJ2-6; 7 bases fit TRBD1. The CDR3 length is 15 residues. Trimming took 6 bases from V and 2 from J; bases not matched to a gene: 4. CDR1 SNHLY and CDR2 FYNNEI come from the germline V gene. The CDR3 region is CASRQDRAGANVLTF. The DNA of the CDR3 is TGTGCCAGCAGACAAGACAGGGCTGGGGCCAACGTCCTGACTTTC.

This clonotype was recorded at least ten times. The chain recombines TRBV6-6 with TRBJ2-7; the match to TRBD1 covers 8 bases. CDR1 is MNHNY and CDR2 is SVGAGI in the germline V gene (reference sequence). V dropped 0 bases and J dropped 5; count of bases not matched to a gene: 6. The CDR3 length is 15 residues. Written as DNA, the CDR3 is TGTGCCAGCAGTTACTCATCCCAGGGGGCAAACGAGCAGTACTTC. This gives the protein CASSYSSQGANEQYF.

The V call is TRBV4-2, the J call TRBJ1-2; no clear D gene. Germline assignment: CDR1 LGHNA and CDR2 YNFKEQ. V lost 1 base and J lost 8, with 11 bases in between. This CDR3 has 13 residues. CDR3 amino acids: CASSQVRPGGYTF. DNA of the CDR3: TGTGCCAGCAGCCAAGTTCGGCCGGGAGGCTACACCTTC.

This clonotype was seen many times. CDR3 region: CRARSNEKLFF. The CDR3 DNA reads TGCAGGGCCCGTAGTAATGAAAAACTGTTTTTT. This rearrangement joins TRBV20-1 to TRBJ1-4; D is ambiguous. CDR1 DFQATT and CDR2 SNEGSKA come from the germline V gene (reference sequence). This CDR3 region has 11 residues.

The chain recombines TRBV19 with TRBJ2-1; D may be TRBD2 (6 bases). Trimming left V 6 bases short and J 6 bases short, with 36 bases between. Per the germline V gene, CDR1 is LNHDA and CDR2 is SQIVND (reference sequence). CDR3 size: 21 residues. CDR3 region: CASSHRDSKGQAGGYGNEQFF. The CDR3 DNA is TGTGCCAGTAGCCACCGGGACTCGAAAGGACAAGCCGGAGGGTATGGCAATGAGCAGTTCTTC.